This is a list of T cell receptor beta chains from one sample in a study of cytomegalovirus exposure and HLA in healthy donors. The method was immunoSEQ multiplex PCR; TCRdb's version includes in-frame clones alone and lacks a portion of them. This sample has 60,000 to 90,000 clones, with about two thirds found just once. The source material was PBMCs. The receptor source for this set is a woman between 50 and 59 years old in good health and CMV-seropositive. Both conserved end residues are part of each CDR3. A D gene is named only where the DNA matches it firmly. The size field is filled for only some rows; it gives once, few, many or a size class.

>TRBV30|TRBD1|-|TRBJ2-5
TGTGCCTGGAGTGAGGGACAGGGAGGCGAGACCCAGTACTTC
CAWSEGQGGETQYF
>TRBV30|-|-|TRBJ1-6
TGTGCCTGGAATCTACAGGGAGATAATTCACCCCTCCACTTT
CAWNLQGDNSPLHF
>TRBV29-1|-|-|TRBJ1-5
TGCAGCGTTACCACAGGGTGGGGCAATCAGCCCCAGCATTTT
CSVTTGWGNQPQHF
>TRBV7-9|-|-|TRBJ2-5
TGTGCCAGCAGCACAACAGGAATTCAAGAGACCCAGTACTTC
CASSTTGIQETQYF
>TRBV10-3|-|-|TRBJ1-5
TGTGCCATCAGTGAGTCGAAAGGGGAGCCCCAGCATTTT
CAISESKGEPQHF
>TRBV19|-|few|TRBJ2-5
TGTGCCAGTAGTATCGGCAGGGGACAAGAGACCCAGTACTTC
CASSIGRGQETQYF
>TRBV10-3|-|-|TRBJ1-5
TGTGCCATCAGCCTAGGGGGGGATCAGCCCCAGCATTTT
CAISLGGDQPQHF
>TRBV27|TRBD1|-|TRBJ2-7
TGTGCCAGCAGTTCGGACAGGGGGGGCTACGAGCAGTACTTC
CASSSDRGGYEQYF
>TRBV10-1|TRBD1|few|TRBJ2-7
TGCGCCAGCAGCAAGACCAAGGGGACAGGGGACGAGCAGTACTTC
CASSKTKGTGDEQYF
>TRBV4-3|-|-|TRBJ2-7
TGCGCCAGCAGCCAAGATGGGGCCAGCCCCCACTACGAGCAGTACTTC
CASSQDGASPHYEQYF
>TRBV11-2|TRBD2|-|TRBJ2-1
TGTGCCAGCAGCTTAGCGGGAGGGCCTGGGAATGAGCAGTTCTTC
CASSLAGGPGNEQFF
>TRBV7-9|TRBD1|-|TRBJ1-1
TGTGCCAGCAGCTTTTTACAGGGGGCTGAAGCTTTCTTT
CASSFLQGAEAFF
>TRBV4-2|TRBD2|-|TRBJ2-7
TGTGCCAGCAGCCAAGGGGGAGGGGACTACGAGCAGTACTTC
CASSQGGGDYEQYF
>TRBV4-3|-|-|TRBJ2-3
TGCGCCAGCAGCCAAGCAGCCGGGGTCTCGGATACGCAGTATTTT
CASSQAAGVSDTQYF
>TRBV15|-|-|TRBJ2-2
TGTGCCACCAGCAGAGATTTGGGGGGCACCGGGGAGCTGTTTTTT
CATSRDLGGTGELFF
>TRBV6-1|TRBD1|-|TRBJ2-7
TGTGCCAGCAGTGAGAGGGGGACAGGTTGGGCTCTCTCCTACGAGCAGTACTTC
CASSERGTGWALSYEQYF
>TRBV18|-|-|TRBJ1-6
TGTGCCAGCTCACCCCTACCGGGTGTGGAATCACCCCTCCACTTT
CASSPLPGVESPLHF
>TRBV5-6|TRBD1|once|TRBJ1-1
TGTGCCAGCAGCAGGACAGGGGGCACTGAAGCTTTCTTT
CASSRTGGTEAFF
>TRBV6-6|-|-|TRBJ1-3
TGTGCCAGCAATTCTCACGAGCAACTCTCTGGAAACACCATATATTTT
CASNSHEQLSGNTIYF
>TRBV6-1|TRBD2|-|TRBJ2-1
TGTGCCAGCCTTTCCGGGACTAGCTTCCCCAATGAGCAGTTCTTC
CASLSGTSFPNEQFF
>TRBV7-9|TRBD1|-|TRBJ2-2
TGTGCCAGCAGCCTCGGGACAGGGTTGACCGGGGAGCTGTTTTTT
CASSLGTGLTGELFF
>TRBV10-1|-|many|TRBJ2-7
TGCGCCAGCAGTGGGGGGCTGGCGAGAGAGCAGTACTTC
CASSGGLAREQYF
>TRBV11-2|-|-|TRBJ1-1
TGTGCCAGCAGTAAGAGGGCGGGGAACACTGAAGCTTTCTTT
CASSKRAGNTEAFF
>TRBV5-1|TRBD1|many|TRBJ1-5
TGCGCCAGCAGCTTGGGGGGACAGATTGGTCAGCCCCAGCATTTT
CASSLGGQIGQPQHF
>TRBV10-3|TRBD2|-|TRBJ2-7
TGTGCCATCAGTGATAGTTATGGACTAGTATTCGAGCAGTACTTC
CAISDSYGLVFEQYF
>TRBV7-6|-|-|TRBJ2-3
TGTGCCAGCAGCATTGAGCCTCATAGCACAGATACGCAGTATTTT
CASSIEPHSTDTQYF
>TRBV7-9|TRBD2|-|TRBJ2-7
TGTGCCAGCAGCCCGGGGACTAGCCTACGGAACGAGCAGTACTTC
CASSPGTSLRNEQYF
>TRBV7-8|-|-|TRBJ2-7
TGTGCCAGCAGCACCAGGGTAGCCTCCTACGAGCAGTACTTC
CASSTRVASYEQYF
>TRBV6-1|TRBD1|-|TRBJ1-4
TGTGCCAGCAGTGCATTTTTGACAGGGGCGACCAACTTGAATGAAAAACTGTTTTTT
CASSAFLTGATNLNEKLFF
>TRBV5-8|-|-|TRBJ1-2
TGTGCCAGCAGCTTAGGCAGGAGGTATGGCTACACCTTC
CASSLGRRYGYTF
>TRBV5-6|-|-|TRBJ1-2
TGTGCCAGCAGCTTGGGGAATCGCGGGGATGGCTACACCTTC
CASSLGNRGDGYTF
>TRBV5-1|-|-|TRBJ2-1
TGCGCCAGCAGCTTGGTGGCTAGCATTTACAATGAGCAGTTCTTC
CASSLVASIYNEQFF
>TRBV6-1|-|few|TRBJ2-7
TGTGCCAGCAGTGATTGGGGCAGAGTTTACGAGCAGTACTTC
CASSDWGRVYEQYF
>TRBV7-9|TRBD2|-|TRBJ2-1
TGTGCCAGCAGCTTTAGCGGGGCTTTCGGGGAGCAGTTCTTC
CASSFSGAFGEQFF
>TRBV7-2|TRBD2|-|TRBJ2-7
TGTGCCAGCAGCCAAACTAGCGGGCAAGCCTACGAGCAGTACTTC
CASSQTSGQAYEQYF
>TRBV6-4|TRBD2|few|TRBJ2-3
TGTGCCAGCAGTGCCTACGCGGGGGGGCCCACAGATACGCAGTATTTT
CASSAYAGGPTDTQYF
>TRBV6-1|-|-|TRBJ2-7
TGTGCCAGCAGCGAAGCGTCACTACTCACCGTCGAGCAGTACTTC
CASSEASLLTVEQYF
>TRBV7-2|-|few|TRBJ1-1
TGTGCCAGCAGCTCGTCCATGCGGGTAGAAGCTTTCTTT
CASSSSMRVEAFF
>TRBV9|-|-|TRBJ1-2
TGTGCCAGCAGCGCCCAGGGATCGGGGGGTTATGGCTACACCTTC
CASSAQGSGGYGYTF
>TRBV21-1|-|few|TRBJ2-2
TGTGCCAGCAGCACTCCACAGGGAAATCACGCGAACACCGGGGAGCTGTTTTTT
CASSTPQGNHANTGELFF
>TRBV9|-|few|TRBJ1-3
TGTGCCAGCAGCCCAAGGACGGGGGGCTCTGGAAACACCATATATTTT
CASSPRTGGSGNTIYF
>TRBV28|-|-|TRBJ2-7
TGTGCCAGCACAGAGACACGGCTTGTTGGCGAGCAGTACTTC
CASTETRLVGEQYF
>TRBV19|-|-|TRBJ2-6
TGTGCCAGTAGGGAGGCCAGCTCTGGGGCCAACGTCCTGACTTTC
CASREASSGANVLTF
>TRBV19|TRBD1|-|TRBJ1-5
TGTGCCAGTAGCCTGACAGGGAGAAGCAATCAGCCCCAGCATTTT
CASSLTGRSNQPQHF
>TRBV21-1|-|-|TRBJ1-3
TGTGCCAGCAAAACTCCTCATCGACAGGGCACCCAACTGGGTGGAAACACCATATATTTT
CASKTPHRQGTQLGGNTIYF